Following are 32 T cell receptor beta chains from one sample sequenced in a study of blood T cell repertoires in COVID-19 (dated by TCRdb to 2019 to 2021). Library preparation was by the immunoSEQ multiplex PCR assay. The source is immuneACCESS, and TCRdb retained only in-frame sequences with V and J called. Part of the clones is not carried over; for the studies checked, unresolved V genes explain less than half of this, and the remainder is unexplained. In all, the sample holds 75,000 to 95,000 clones, and approximately 88% of those were seen once. Clones ranked in the top ten supply 5.4% of the sample. Sequencing input: peripheral blood. The source is a man in his sixties with acute or convalescent COVID-19.

This clone was seen a few times. The chain recombines TRBV19 with TRBJ1-5; D not resolved. Between the trimmed V and J ends, which lost 0 bases and 0 bases, there was a span of 18 bases. In germline, CDR1 is LNHDA, CDR2 SQIVND (reference sequence). This CDR3 region has 19 residues. The CDR3 DNA follows: TGTGCCAGTAGTATAGATTTCCCGCGGGGAGGGCTTAGCAATCAGCCCCAGCATTTT. Amino acids: CASSIDFPRGGLSNQPQHF.

This sequence joins TRBV12-5 and TRBJ2-3; 9 nucleotides line up with TRBD2. Germline trimming cut 2 bases from V and 2 bases from J; bases unmatched to any gene: 11. Germline CDR1 reads LGHNT; CDR2 reads FRNRAP. CDR3 length: 18 amino acids. The CDR3 loop reads CASGLTVWLAGNTDTQYF. The CDR3 region has the DNA TGTGCTAGTGGTTTGACCGTCTGGCTAGCGGGGAACACAGATACGCAGTATTTT. Full variable domain (missing parts from reference TRBV12-5 and TRBJ2-3): DARVTQTPRHKVTEMGQEVTMRCQPILGHNTVFWYRQTMMQGLELLAYFRNRAPLDDSGMPKDRFSAEMPDATLATLKIQPSEPRDSAVYFCASGLTVWLAGNTDTQYFGPGTRLTVL.

The gene calls are TRBV6-5 and TRBJ1-4, with 7 positions matching TRBD1. CDR1 and CDR2 (germline): MNHEY, SVGAGI. The CDR3 runs to 14 residues. With V trimmed by 7 bases and J by 7 bases, 9 bases remained unmatched. In DNA form, the CDR3 reads TGTGCCAGCACTTCGACAGGGAAGGGTGAAAAACTGTTTTTT. Its translation: CASTSTGKGEKLFF.

The chain is built from TRBV24-1 and TRBJ2-1; D unclear. The V end lost 5 bases, the J end lost 0 bases, and 7 bases lay between the germline ends. Germline values: CDR1 KGHDR, CDR2 SFDVKD. There are 14 residues in the CDR3. CDR3 nucleotides: TGTGCCACCAGTGGTCCATTCTCCTACAATGAGCAGTTCTTC. Protein: CATSGPFSYNEQFF.

The chain employs TRBV29-1 and TRBJ1-2; 9 bases are shared with TRBD1. The V gene end was trimmed by 6 bases and the J gene end by 5 bases; junction bases not matched to a gene: 10. The CDR3 has 14 amino acids. Germline V gene data show CDR1 as SQVTM and CDR2 as ANQGSEA. The CDR3 DNA sequence: TGCAGCGTGACCCCGGACAGGGGATTTTATGGCTACACCTTC. It specifies CSVTPDRGFYGYTF.

The V and J genes are TRBV5-6 and TRBJ1-4, with TRBD1 identical over 8 bases. CDR3 size: 16 residues. V trimming: 4 bases; J trimming: 8 bases; junction bases outside the gene matches: 13. In germline, CDR1 is SGHDT, CDR2 YYEEEE. In nucleotides, the CDR3 is TGTGCCAGCAGCCTTCCCGGGGCGGGACAGGAGGAAAAACTGTTTTTT. It is translated as CASSLPGAGQEEKLFF. Full variable domain (rest looked up from reference TRBV5-6 and TRBJ1-4): DAGVTQSPTHLIKTRGQQVTLRCSPKSGHDTVSWYQQALGQGPQFIFQYYEEEERQRGNFPDRFSGHQFPNYSSELNVNALLLGDSALYLCASSLPGAGQEEKLFFGSGTQLSVL.

The sample holds a few counts of this clone. The V call is TRBV19, the J call TRBJ1-5; 11 bases fit TRBD1. The CDR3 extends over 18 amino acids. Germline CDR1 is LNHDA and CDR2 is SQIVND (reference sequence). The junction had 11 bases not matched to a gene; V was cut back by 5 bases and J by 2 bases. The CDR3 DNA sequence: TGTGCCAGTAGTGCCTTGGGACAGGGGGAACGGGGCAATCAGCCCCAGCATTTT. Translated: CASSALGQGERGNQPQHF.

The sample holds a few counts of this clone. CDR3 residues: CAWSRGITEAFF. The CDR3 nucleotides are TGTGCCTGGAGCCGGGGGATCACTGAAGCTTTCTTT. V gene TRBV30 combines with J gene TRBJ1-1; possible D gene TRBD1, 5 bases. Between the trimmed V and J ends, which lost 3 bases and 4 bases, there was a span of 9 bases. The CDR3 is made up of 12 amino acids. Germline V gives CDR1 GTSNPN, CDR2 SVGIG (reference sequence). Filled out from reference TRBV30 and TRBJ1-1, the complete variable domain reads SQTIHQWPATLVQPVGSPLSLECTVEGTSNPNLYWYRQAAGRGLQLLFYSVGIGQISSEVPQNLSASRPQDRQFILSSKKLLLSDSGFYLCAWSRGITEAFFGQGTRLTVV.

The chain recombines TRBV14 with TRBJ2-7, with no clear D. Germline lookup yields CDR1 SGHDN and CDR2 FVKESK. The CDR3 consists of 14 residues. Trimming cost V 1 base and J 2 bases, with 9 bases left between them. CDR3 residues: CASSQVPSPYEQYF. As DNA, the CDR3 is TGTGCCAGCAGCCAAGTCCCGTCTCCCTACGAGCAGTACTTC.

The chain is built from TRBV4-1 and TRBJ1-6, with D unresolved. The germline CDR1 and CDR2 sequences are MGHRA and YSYEKL. The CDR3 is 15 residues long. Trimming removed 3 bases from V and 8 bases from J, with 14 bases in between. CDR3 in amino acids: CASSQKMDSYSPLHF. The CDR3 DNA is TGCGCCAGCAGCCAGAAGATGGACTCTTATTCACCCCTCCACTTT.

The chain carries TRBV30 and TRBJ1-1; TRBD1 matches 10 bases. CDR3 size: 13 residues. J gave up 5 bases and V 4 bases, and 4 bases lay outside the gene matches. Germline CDR1 reads GTSNPN; CDR2 reads SVGIG (reference sequence). As DNA, the CDR3 is TGTGCCTGGAAAGGACAGGGGGGGACTGAAGCTTTCTTT. It codes for CAWKGQGGTEAFF.

The chain carries TRBV6-2 or TRBV6-3 and TRBJ2-1; TRBD2 matches at 8 bases. This CDR3 comprises 16 residues. The V segment lost 4 bases and the J segment 1 base; nucleotides outside the gene matches: 6. Germline V CDR1 and CDR2: MNHEY, SVGEGT. CDR3 amino acids: CASSFIGGGSYNEQFF. The CDR3 nucleotides read TGTGCCAGCAGTTTTATCGGGGGGGGGTCCTACAATGAGCAGTTCTTC.

This rearrangement joins TRBV18 to TRBJ1-2, with 7 positions matching TRBD1. The ends lost 3 bases at V and 4 bases at J; junction bases unmatched: 5. The CDR3 is made up of 14 amino acids. Germline loops: CDR1 KGHSH, CDR2 LQKENI. Here the CDR3 reads CASSPQGDRYGYTF. DNA of the CDR3: TGTGCCAGCTCACCTCAGGGGGATCGCTATGGCTACACCTTC.

The rearrangement joins TRBV3-1 (or the pseudogene TRBV3-2) to TRBJ2-3; D ambiguous. The germline gives CDR1 LGHDT, CDR2 YNNKEL (reference sequence). V lost 6 bases and J lost 9, with 10 bases in between. The CDR3 sequence is 11 residues long. The CDR3 coding sequence is TGTGCCAGCAGGAACAGTCGGACGCAGTATTTT. Translating gives CASRNSRTQYF.

In this sample, this clone turned up a few times. This chain connects TRBV6-5 to TRBJ1-5, with TRBD1 identical over 9 bases. The CDR3 runs 14 residues. Trimming at V came to 4 bases and at J to 4 bases, leaving 2 bases not matched to a gene. Germline CDR1 and CDR2: MNHEY and SVGAGI. The CDR3 sequence is CASSSGTGNQPQHF. The CDR3 DNA reads as TGTGCCAGCAGTTCCGGGACAGGGAATCAGCCCCAGCATTTT.

The chain links TRBV19 to TRBJ1-5, with 7 bases identical to TRBD1. Trimming took 10 bases from V and 0 from J; bases not matched to a gene: 9. CDR3 size: 15 residues. Germline V gene sequence: CDR1 LNHDA, CDR2 SQIVND (reference sequence). CDR3 protein: CATAETGLSNQPQHF. In DNA form, the CDR3 reads TGTGCCACAGCGGAGACAGGGCTTAGCAATCAGCCCCAGCATTTT.

CDR3 sequence: CASSPRQGGPGEQYF. The DNA for the CDR3 is TGTGCCAGCAGCCCGCGACAGGGTGGTCCAGGCGAGCAGTACTTC. The rearrangement uses TRBV9 and TRBJ2-7, with 7 bases aligning to TRBD1. After removal of 4 bases from V and 6 bases from J, the junction contained 13 bases not matched to a gene. The germline V gene encodes CDR1 SGDLS and CDR2 YYNGEE. This CDR3 region has 15 residues.

The CDR3 loop reads CASSLGTGQGVGYTF. The CDR3 nucleotides are TGTGCCAGCAGCTTAGGAACCGGACAGGGTGTGGGCTACACCTTC. The V and J genes are TRBV11-2 and TRBJ1-2; 8 nucleotides match TRBD1. V lost 1 base and J lost 8; bases outside the gene matches: 9. This CDR3 contains 15 residues. Germline CDR1 is SGHAT and CDR2 is FQNNGV.

This clone came up once. V usage is TRBV7-8 and J usage is TRBJ2-1; the D is unclear. V lost 5 bases and J lost 6, with 8 bases in between. CDR1 is SGHVS, CDR2 FQNEAQ, per germline. CDR3 length: 12 residues. The DNA of the CDR3 is TGTGCCAGCAGCCGGCGAGGCAATGAGCAGTTCTTC. This encodes CASSRRGNEQFF.

The V and J genes are TRBV5-1 and TRBJ2-1, with TRBD1 matching over 9 bases. CDR1 SGHRS and CDR2 YFSETQ come from the germline V gene. J gave up 8 bases and V 4 bases, and 4 bases lay outside the gene matches. The CDR3 sequence is 13 residues long. The CDR3 nucleotides read TGCGCCAGCAGCCAGGGACAGGGAGATGAGCAGTTCTTC. It is translated as CASSQGQGDEQFF.

The chain links TRBV27 to TRBJ1-4; TRBD1 might be the D (5 bases). The germline V gene has CDR1 MNHEY and CDR2 SMNVEV (reference sequence). The CDR3 contains 14 residues. V dropped 3 bases and J dropped 7 bases, with 12 bases sitting between them. The DNA of the CDR3 is TGTGCCAGCAGTTTGTGGCAGGGCTCTGAAAAACTGTTTTTT. Protein sequence: CASSLWQGSEKLFF.

The chain combines TRBV19 with TRBJ1-5, with 7 bases identical to TRBD1. The ends lost 1 base at V and 4 bases at J; junction bases unmatched: 1. Germline V gives CDR1 LNHDA, CDR2 SQIVND (reference sequence). The CDR3 extends over 14 amino acids. The CDR3 nucleotides are TGTGCCAGTAGTATAGGACAGGGTAATCAGCCCCAGCATTTT. Encoded protein: CASSIGQGNQPQHF.

The V gene is TRBV2, the J gene TRBJ1-1; 7 bases map to TRBD1. The CDR3 runs 14 residues. The V and J ends lost 7 bases and 1 base, in that order; junction bases with no gene match: 6. Germline assignment: CDR1 SNHLY and CDR2 FYNNEI. The CDR3 spells CASIGDSSNTEAFF. CDR3 DNA sequence: TGTGCCAGCATCGGGGACAGTTCGAACACTGAAGCTTTCTTT. Based on the CDR3 plus reference TRBV2 and TRBJ1-1, the full variable domain is EPEVTQTPSHQVTQMGQEVILRCVPISNHLYFYWYRQILGQKVEFLVSFYNNEISEKSEIFDDQFSVERPDGSNFTLKIRSTKLEDSAMYFCASIGDSSNTEAFFGQGTRLTVV.

This sequence joins TRBV3-1 (or the pseudogene TRBV3-2) and TRBJ2-1, with 12 bases aligning to TRBD2. V was pared by 3 bases and J by 5 bases, with 8 bases of the junction left unmatched. Germline loops: CDR1 LGHDT, CDR2 YNNKEL (reference sequence). This CDR3 is built from 17 residues. CDR3 protein: CASSHSSGGGKDNEQFF. As DNA, the CDR3 is TGTGCCAGCAGCCATTCTAGCGGGGGGGGGAAAGACAATGAGCAGTTCTTC.

V is TRBV5-1 and J is TRBJ1-1; 9 nucleotides line up with TRBD1. This CDR3 region has 14 residues. Germline values: CDR1 SGHRS, CDR2 YFSETQ. V lost 4 bases to trimming and J lost 5 bases; unmatched junction nucleotides: 6. The CDR3 DNA sequence: TGCGCCAGCAGCCAGGACAGGGGTCTTACTGAAGCTTTCTTT. Amino acids: CASSQDRGLTEAFF.

J is TRBJ2-7 and V is TRBV7-9, with D unclear. V lost 0 bases and J lost 0, with 6 bases in between. Germline V gene data show CDR1 as SEHNR and CDR2 as FQNEAQ (reference sequence). CDR3 length: 14 amino acids. In nucleotides, the CDR3 is TGTGCCAGCAGCTTAGCATCGTACTCCTACGAGCAGTACTTC. This sequence encodes CASSLASYSYEQYF.

V is TRBV11-2 and J is TRBJ2-7; TRBD1 agrees at 9 bases. The CDR3 length is 15 residues. Unmatched junction bases numbered 7, after V lost 1 base and J lost 6 bases. Germline lookup yields CDR1 SGHAT and CDR2 FQNNGV. The CDR3 sequence is CASSLAGTGYIEQYF. The CDR3 nucleotides read TGTGCCAGCAGCTTAGCCGGGACAGGGTATATCGAGCAGTACTTC.

The chain is built from TRBV12-5 and TRBJ1-1; 7 nucleotides match TRBD1. Germline V CDR1 and CDR2: LGHNT, FRNRAP. This CDR3 region has 14 residues. Germline trimming cut 2 bases from V and 9 bases from J; bases unmatched to any gene: 9. CDR3 sequence: CASGLSPGGRQAFF. Written as DNA, the CDR3 is TGTGCTAGTGGTTTGTCCCCAGGGGGTCGGCAAGCTTTCTTT.

The chain is built from TRBV7-2 and TRBJ2-7; tentative D call: TRBD1 (5 bases). This CDR3 comprises 15 residues. Trimming shortened V by 5 bases and J by 3 bases, and 17 bases separated the two germline ends. Germline V gene lookup returns CDR1 SGHTA and CDR2 FQGNSA. CDR3 sequence reads: CASSETSTAFYEQYF. In DNA, the CDR3 is TGTGCCAGCAGCGAGACCTCGACAGCATTCTACGAGCAGTACTTC.

The CDR3 DNA is TGTGCCTGGGAGTCCGGTGAGGGAGTATACAATCAGCCCCAGCATTTT. Encoded protein: CAWESGEGVYNQPQHF. The chain employs TRBV30 and TRBJ1-5; D gene ambiguous. The germline V gene encodes CDR1 GTSNPN and CDR2 SVGIG (reference sequence). The CDR3 has 16 amino acids. Trimming took 5 bases from V and 3 from J, leaving 20 bases between them.

The chain couples TRBV7-6 to TRBJ2-7, with 8 bases that match TRBD2. After removal of 4 bases from V and 3 bases from J, the junction contained 5 bases not matched to a gene. The CDR3 spans 14 residues. Germline values: CDR1 SGHVS, CDR2 FNYEAQ. The CDR3 is CASSSRAGGYEQYF. CDR3 sequence (DNA): TGTGCCAGCAGCTCCCGGGCGGGGGGCTACGAGCAGTACTTC. The whole variable domain, remainder taken from reference TRBV7-6 and TRBJ2-7, is GAGVSQSPRYKVTKRGQDVALRCDPISGHVSLYWYRQALGQGPEFLTYFNYEAQQDKSGLPNDRFSAERPEGSISTLTIQRTEQRDSAMYRCASSSRAGGYEQYFGPGTRLTVT.

J is TRBJ1-1 and V is TRBV29-1; D is unresolved. V was pared by 6 bases and J by 0 bases, with 11 bases between. This CDR3 region has 13 residues. Germline V gives CDR1 SQVTM, CDR2 ANQGSEA. CDR3 nucleotides: TGCAGCGTGGGCCAGAAACTGAACACTGAAGCTTTCTTT. Its translation is CSVGQKLNTEAFF.